What follows describes a single T cell receptor (beta chain). These data are taken from a study of shared T cell receptors in the human thymus. Sequenced by immunoSEQ multiplex PCR; TCRdb stores in-frame clones only, minus some. Of some 760,000 clones in the sample, approximately 85% were seen once. The same data also went into a second study, on human thymus T cells. This second study says: Thymic samples were excised during corrective heart operations. Repertoires from thymus and blood appeared to show biased V and J gene usage.

Sequenced sample: thymocytes. This receptor was obtained from a girl less than two years old with a congenital heart defect.

Here the CDR3 reads CASGLDRGHDQPQHF. In nucleotides, the CDR3 is TGTGCCAGCGGCCTGGACAGGGGGCATGATCAGCCCCAGCATTTT. The chain employs TRBV28 and TRBJ1-5; TRBD1 agrees at 11 bases. The CDR3 sequence is 15 residues long. The V segment lost 8 bases and the J segment 5 bases; nucleotides outside the gene matches: 8. From germline, CDR1 is MDHEN and CDR2 SYDVKM.